This is a list of T cell receptor beta chains from one sample in a study of T cells in Graves' hyperthyroidism and ophthalmopathy. TCRdb re-called the multiplex PCR reads through MiXCR, storing one row per CDR3 protein. Here the sample spans about 400,000 distinct CDR3 sequences, 15% to 19% being singletons. Sequenced sample: blood. The receptors derive from a woman aged 18 to 35 with Graves' hyperthyroidism. Each CDR3 is given with its conserved first and last residue. The order of the fields is clone size, D gene, V gene, J gene, CDR3 DNA, CDR3 protein. A D gene is named only where the DNA matches it firmly. Where a row states a size, it is once, few, many or the class of an expanded clone; other rows omit it.

-	TRBD2	TRBV9	TRBJ2-1	TGTGCCAGCAGCCCGAGGGGGGCGGGGGGGGACTCCTACAATGAGCAGTTCTTC	CASSPRGAGGDSYNEQFF
many	TRBD2	TRBV12-3/TRBV12-4	TRBJ2-3	TGTGCCAGCAGTTTCGGACTAGCGGGGGGGTTAGCGCAGTATTTT	CASSFGLAGGLAQYF
-	TRBD1	TRBV19	TRBJ2-5	TGTGCCAGTAGTATACGGACAGGGGGCGATGAGACCCAGTACTTC	CASSIRTGGDETQYF
few	-	TRBV4-1	TRBJ2-5	TGCGCCAGCAGCCAATCCCTCGAGGGCCAAGAGACCCAGTACTTC	CASSQSLEGQETQYF
many	TRBD2	TRBV27	TRBJ2-1	TGTGCCAGCAGTTTATCAGGAAGCGGGAGGTACAATGAGCAGTTCTTC	CASSLSGSGRYNEQFF
many	-	TRBV18	TRBJ2-5	TGTGCCAGCTCTCCCGTTGTAGGATCCGAGACCCAGTACTTC	CASSPVVGSETQYF
many	-	TRBV7-8	TRBJ2-1	TGTGCCAGCAGCCAAGGGGCAGACCCAAATGAGCAGTTCTTC	CASSQGADPNEQFF
many	TRBD1	TRBV6-1	TRBJ2-2	TGTGCCAGCAGAGGACAGGGGATAAACACCGGGGAGCTGTTTTTT	CASRGQGINTGELFF
many	TRBD2	TRBV7-9	TRBJ2-3	TGTGCCAGCAGCTTGGTTAGCGGGCCGATCACAGATACGCAGTATTTT	CASSLVSGPITDTQYF
-	-	TRBV19	TRBJ2-2	TGTGCCAGTAGTACGGGGAGTTGGGTCGGGGAGCCGTTTTTT	CASSTGSWVGEPFF
-	-	TRBV18	TRBJ2-2	TGTGCCAGCTCACCCGCCCAGCGTGCCCACACCGGGGAGCTGTTTTTT	CASSPAQRAHTGELFF
once	TRBD1	TRBV18	TRBJ2-4	TGTGCCAGCTCACCACGACAGGGGGAAGCCAAAAACATTCAGTACTTC	CASSPRQGEAKNIQYF
many	-	TRBV7-8	TRBJ2-5	TGTGCCAGCAGCGCAACAGGAGAGACCCAGTACTTC	CASSATGETQYF
-	TRBD1	TRBV20-1	TRBJ2-7	TGCAGTGCTTCGCATTACAGGGGGCAGTTTTCCGAGCAGTACTTC	CSASHYRGQFSEQYF
many	-	TRBV5-5	TRBJ2-1	TGTGCCAGCAGCCCCGTAGACGTGCCCCAGTTCTTC	CASSPVDVPQFF
many	TRBD2	TRBV4-1	TRBJ2-7	TGCGCCAGCAGCCGCCTACCCTCGGGGGGGCGTCGCGAGCAGTACTTC	CASSRLPSGGRREQYF
many	-	TRBV7-9	TRBJ2-1	TGTGCCAGCAGCTTTGAAGGTGAGCAGTTCTTC	CASSFEGEQFF
many	-	TRBV3-1	TRBJ2-7	TGTGCCAGCAGCCGACCCCCTAGCTCCGAGCAGTACTTC	CASSRPPSSEQYF
many	-	TRBV5-1	TRBJ2-7	TGTGCCAGCAGTTCTCCCTACGAGCAGTACTTC	CASSSPYEQYF
-	-	TRBV18	TRBJ2-7	TGTGCCAGCCCAGGGGATTCCTACGAGCAGTACTTC	CASPGDSYEQYF
-	-	TRBV6-1	TRBJ2-1	TGTGCCAGCAGCGTTTCTAGTGGTGAGCAGTTCTTC	CASSVSSGEQFF
-	-	TRBV11-2	TRBJ1-1	TGTGCCAGCAGCTTTTTGGCCGTGGGAACCCTGAGGACTGAAGCTTTCTTT	CASSFLAVGTLRTEAFF
-	TRBD2	TRBV7-9	TRBJ2-1	TGTGCCAGCAGCCTACTAGCGGGGGGGGGGATTCCGCAGTTCTTC	CASSLLAGGGIPQFF
many	TRBD2	TRBV11-2	TRBJ2-7	TGTGCCAGCAGCCGGACTAGCGGGGGGCCACGGGAGCAGTACTTC	CASSRTSGGPREQYF
few	-	TRBV29-1	TRBJ2-3	TGCAGCGTTGAGGGTGGGCTTGCCACAGATACGCAGTATTTT	CSVEGGLATDTQYF
many	-	TRBV12-5	TRBJ1-1	TGTGCTAGTGGTTTGCTCTCCTGGAGTCTGAACACTGAAGCTTTCTTT	CASGLLSWSLNTEAFF
many	-	TRBV12-3/TRBV12-4	TRBJ1-5	TGTGCCAGCAGTTTTGGGTTAAGCAATCACCCCCAGCATTTT	CASSFGLSNHPQHF
many	-	TRBV28	TRBJ1-2	TGTGCCAGCACCACCCATTCCTCTAACAGCTTTCGGCATGGCTACACCTTC	CASTTHSSNSFRHGYTF
many	-	TRBV2	TRBJ2-7	TGTGCCAGCAGTGAATCCGGGTCCAGATTCTCCTACGAGCAGTACTTC	CASSESGSRFSYEQYF
few	TRBD2	TRBV13	TRBJ2-1	TGTGCCAGCAGCTTAACGGCCAGGGAGGGCAATGAGCAGTTCTTC	CASSLTAREGNEQFF
few	-	TRBV19	TRBJ2-7	TGTGCCAGTAGTATAAACATGAACCTTTACGAGCAGTACTTC	CASSINMNLYEQYF